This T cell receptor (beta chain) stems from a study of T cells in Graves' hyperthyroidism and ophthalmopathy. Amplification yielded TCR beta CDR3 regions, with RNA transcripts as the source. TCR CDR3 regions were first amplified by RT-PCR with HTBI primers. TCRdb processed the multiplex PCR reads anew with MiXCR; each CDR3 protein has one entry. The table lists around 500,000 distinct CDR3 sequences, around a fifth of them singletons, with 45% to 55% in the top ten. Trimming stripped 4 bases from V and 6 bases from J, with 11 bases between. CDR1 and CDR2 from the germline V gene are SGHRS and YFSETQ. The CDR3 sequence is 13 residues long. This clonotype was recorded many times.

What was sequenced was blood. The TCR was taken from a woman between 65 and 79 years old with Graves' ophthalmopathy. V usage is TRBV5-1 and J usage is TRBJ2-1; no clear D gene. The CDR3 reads CASSAPSGNEQFF. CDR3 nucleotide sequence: TGCGCCAGCAGCGCGCCTAGTGGCAATGAGCAGTTCTTC. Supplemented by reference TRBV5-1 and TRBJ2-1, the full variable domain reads KAGVTQTPRYLIKTRGQQVTLSCSPISGHRSVSWYQQTPGQGLQFLFEYFSETQRNKGNFPGRFSGRQFSNSRSEMNVSTLELGDSALYLCASSAPSGNEQFFGPGTRLTVL.